One sample yielded the 21 T cell receptor beta chains listed below, sequenced in a study of cytomegalovirus exposure and HLA in healthy donors. This PCR relied on a set of 60 Vbeta primers and 13 Jbeta primers. The table came from immunoSEQ multiplex PCR; TCRdb's copy has only in-frame clones and leaves some out. The sample lists some 35,000 clones, nearly 70% occurring once. What was sequenced was PBMCs. These receptors were taken from a man between 25 and 39 years old in good health and CMV-seronegative.

This rearrangement joins TRBV18 to TRBJ1-1; a weak D match, TRBD1 (6 bases). Deletions cut 4 bases from V and 1 base from J, with 7 bases between. The CDR3 is made up of 13 amino acids. The germline V gene encodes CDR1 KGHSH and CDR2 LQKENI. The CDR3, as DNA: TGTGCCAGCTCACAGGGACAGAACACTGAAGCTTTCTTT. Amino acid sequence: CASSQGQNTEAFF.

V is TRBV27 and J is TRBJ1-1; TRBD1 matches at 9 bases. The germline V gene encodes CDR1 MNHEY and CDR2 SMNVEV (reference sequence). The J segment lost 5 bases and the V segment lost 4 bases, leaving 2 bases of the junction unmatched. This CDR3 has 13 amino acids. The chain's CDR3 is CASSSGTGTEAFF. The CDR3 nucleotides are TGTGCCAGCAGTTCAGGGACAGGGACTGAAGCTTTCTTT.

The chain couples TRBV6-1 to TRBJ1-2, with D possibly matching TRBD1 (5 bases). The ends were cut back, 8 bases at V and 9 bases at J, with 13 bases in the middle. The length of the CDR3 is 11 residues. Germline V lookup: CDR1 MNHNS, CDR2 SASEGT. CDR3 in DNA: TGTGCCAGCCTGCAGGGCGGACGCTACACCTTC. This codes for CASLQGGRYTF.

This clone was counted a few times. The chain joins TRBV6-1 to TRBJ2-7; TRBD1 aligns across 10 bases. This CDR3 comprises 15 residues. J was trimmed by 4 bases and V by 2 bases; bases with no gene match: 5. Germline lookup yields CDR1 MNHNS and CDR2 SASEGT. CDR3 amino acids: CASSELGQGLYEQYF. The CDR3 nucleotides are TGTGCCAGCAGTGAACTGGGACAGGGGCTATACGAGCAGTACTTC.

This clone was seen more than once but under ten times. V gene TRBV11-2 combines with J gene TRBJ2-1, with D perhaps TRBD2 (7 bases). The CDR3 loop spans 14 amino acids. Germline V gives CDR1 SGHAT, CDR2 FQNNGV. V lost 0 bases, J lost 16 bases, and 19 bases lay in between. The DNA of the CDR3 is TGTGCCAGCAGCTTAGATCGGGGGGCGGGTTCCTCTTTCTTC. It specifies CASSLDRGAGSSFF.

The J gene is TRBJ1-2, the V gene TRBV6-5, with 8 bases fitting TRBD1. CDR1 and CDR2 (germline): MNHEY, SVGAGI. The CDR3 sequence is 11 residues long. The ends lost 10 bases at V and 4 bases at J; junction bases unmatched: 2. This CDR3 reads CATGQGYGYTF. The DNA of the CDR3 is TGTGCCACCGGACAGGGCTATGGCTACACCTTC.

This clone turned up a few times. This chain uses TRBV7-9 with TRBJ1-5; 7 nucleotides match TRBD1. The CDR3 sequence is 15 residues long. Germline V gene lookup returns CDR1 SEHNR and CDR2 FQNEAQ (reference sequence). J gave up 6 bases and V 5 bases, and 10 bases lay outside the gene matches. The CDR3 sequence is CASSKTGVMLQPQHF. CDR3 sequence (DNA): TGTGCCAGCAGCAAAACAGGGGTAATGCTTCAGCCCCAGCATTTT.

The V gene is TRBV9, the J gene TRBJ2-3; 7 bases agree with TRBD1. Germline CDR1 is SGDLS and CDR2 is YYNGEE. The CDR3 covers 14 residues. V was pared by 0 bases and J by 4 bases, with 2 bases of the junction left unmatched. CDR3: CASSVEGGPDTQYF. CDR3 coding DNA: TGTGCCAGCAGCGTAGAAGGGGGCCCAGATACGCAGTATTTT.

This clone was observed a single time. The chain joins TRBV20-1 to TRBJ2-2; no definite D call. The V gene lost 6 bases and the J gene lost 5 bases, with 7 bases spanning the gap. This CDR3 is 11 amino acids long. Germline CDR1 and CDR2: DFQATT and SNEGSKA (reference sequence). The CDR3, as DNA: TGCAGTGCCCACGGGACCGGGGAGCTGTTTTTT. Protein: CSAHGTGELFF.

The sample holds one count of this clone. The CDR3 bases are TGCGCCACCGCCGAGACTGGGAACACTGAAGCTTTCTTT. This translates into CATAETGNTEAFF. J is TRBJ1-1 and V is TRBV5-1, with no clear D. The CDR3 extends over 13 amino acids. Germline V CDR1 and CDR2: SGHRS, YFSETQ. V lost 9 bases and J 1 base, leaving 13 bases between the germline ends.

This chain uses TRBV6-5 with TRBJ2-7, with D maybe TRBD2 (6 bases). The germline V gene has CDR1 MNHEY and CDR2 SVGAGI. V dropped 4 bases and J dropped 6 bases, with 16 bases sitting between them. The CDR3 runs to 14 residues. The DNA of the CDR3 is TGTGCCAGCAGTTCGTCGAACCAGGGAGGCGAGCAGTACTTC. Amino acids: CASSSSNQGGEQYF.

J is TRBJ1-6 and V is TRBV28, with D maybe TRBD1 (5 bases). The V end was cut by 5 bases, the J end by 10 bases, with 21 bases between. Per the germline V gene, CDR1 is MDHEN and CDR2 is SYDVKM. This CDR3 is 16 amino acids long. CDR3 sequence: CASSPPIDSRRSPLHF. CDR3 bases: TGTGCCAGCAGTCCGCCAATTGACAGCCGCAGGTCACCCCTCCACTTT.

This clone was recorded a few times. The V and J genes are TRBV2 and TRBJ2-1, with TRBD1 matching over 8 bases. CDR3 length: 14 residues. V lost 7 bases and J lost 4; bases outside the gene matches: 6. CDR1 SNHLY and CDR2 FYNNEI come from the germline V gene. For the CDR3, the DNA is TGTGCCAGCACCTGGGACAGGCAATACAATGAGCAGTTCTTC. Protein sequence: CASTWDRQYNEQFF.

The rearrangement uses TRBV27 and TRBJ1-4; no reliable D call. This CDR3 contains 14 residues. Deletions cut 8 bases from V and 3 bases from J, with 13 bases between. Per germline, CDR1 MNHEY and CDR2 SMNVEV (reference sequence). CDR3: CASSHPGANEKLFF. CDR3 coding DNA: TGTGCCAGCTCACACCCCGGGGCTAATGAAAAACTGTTTTTT.

The V call is TRBV11-3, the J call TRBJ2-3; D is unresolved. Germline assignment: CDR1 SGHNT and CDR2 YENEEA. This CDR3 comprises 12 residues. Between the trimmed V and J ends, which lost 0 bases and 5 bases, there was a span of 3 bases. CDR3 bases: TGTGCCAGCAGCTTAGATCGAGATACGCAGTATTTT. Translated: CASSLDRDTQYF. Supplemented by reference TRBV11-3 and TRBJ2-3, the full variable domain reads EAGVVQSPRYKIIEKKQPVAFWCNPISGHNTLYWYLQNLGQGPELLIRYENEEAVDDSQLPKDRFSAERLKGVDSTLKIQPAELGDSAVYLCASSLDRDTQYFGPGTRLTVL.

V gene TRBV4-2 combines with J gene TRBJ2-7; 10 bases are a match to TRBD2. V trimming: 0 bases; J trimming: 4 bases; junction bases outside the gene matches: 6. CDR1 and CDR2 (germline): LGHNA, YNFKEQ. The CDR3 consists of 16 residues. The DNA of the CDR3 is TGTGCCAGCAGCCAAGAATTTGTTAGCGGGAGGTACGAGCAGTACTTC. Its translation is CASSQEFVSGRYEQYF.

The CDR3 loop reads CASTKGARMTIYF. The CDR3 region has the DNA TGTGCCAGCACAAAAGGGGCCCGGATGACCATATATTTT. The rearrangement links TRBV25-1 to TRBJ1-3, with a tentative D call TRBD1 (5 bases). V dropped 7 bases and J dropped 10 bases, with 17 bases sitting between them. CDR1 is MGHDK, CDR2 SYGVNS, per germline. CDR3 length: 13 amino acids.

This clone occurred a few times. The V and J genes are TRBV7-9 and TRBJ2-7; 8 nucleotides match TRBD1. CDR3 length: 14 amino acids. V dropped 4 bases and J dropped 2; count of bases not matched to a gene: 4. Germline V lookup: CDR1 SEHNR, CDR2 FQNEAQ (reference sequence). The CDR3 coding sequence is TGTGCCAGCAGCTCCGGACAGGGTCCCTACGAGCAGTACTTC. It translates to CASSSGQGPYEQYF.

This chain joins TRBV5-1 and TRBJ2-7; TRBD1 matches at 10 bases. Germline CDR1 is SGHRS and CDR2 is YFSETQ. V gave up 4 bases and J gave up 5 bases; unmatched junction bases: 6. The CDR3 totals 14 residues. CDR3 protein: CASSQVGTGDEQYF. In nucleotides, the CDR3 is TGCGCCAGCAGCCAGGTGGGGACAGGGGACGAGCAGTACTTC.

The rearrangement uses TRBV29-1 and TRBJ1-4, with TRBD1 matching over 9 bases. Unmatched junction bases numbered 7, after V lost 6 bases and J lost 2 bases. CDR3 size: 15 residues. Looked up from germline, CDR1 is SQVTM and CDR2 is ANQGSEA. The CDR3 DNA follows: TGCAGCGTAGCCGGGACAGGGTCCACTAATGAAAAACTGTTTTTT. Translated: CSVAGTGSTNEKLFF.

The sample holds a few counts of this clone. The chain recombines TRBV6-5 with TRBJ1-6, with 7 bases identical to TRBD1. CDR3 length: 13 residues. The germline gives CDR1 MNHEY, CDR2 SVGAGI. J was trimmed by 12 bases and V by 6 bases; bases with no gene match: 8. Here the CDR3 reads CASRLTGTQPLHF. CDR3 sequence (DNA): TGTGCCAGCAGACTGACAGGGACCCAACCCCTCCACTTT.